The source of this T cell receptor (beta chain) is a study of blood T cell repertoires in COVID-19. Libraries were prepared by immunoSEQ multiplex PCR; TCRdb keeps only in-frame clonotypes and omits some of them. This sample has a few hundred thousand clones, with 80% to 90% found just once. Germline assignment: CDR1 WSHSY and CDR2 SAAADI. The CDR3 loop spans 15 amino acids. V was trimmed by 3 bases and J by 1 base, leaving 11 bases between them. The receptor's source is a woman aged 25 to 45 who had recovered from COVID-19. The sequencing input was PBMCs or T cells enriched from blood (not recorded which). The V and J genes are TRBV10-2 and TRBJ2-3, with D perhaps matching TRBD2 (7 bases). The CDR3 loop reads CASSDLRGRTDTQYF. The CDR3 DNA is TGCGCCAGCAGTGACTTGCGGGGGCGCACAGATACGCAGTATTTT.